This TCR beta chain originates from a study of blood T cell repertoires in COVID-19. About the research overall: COVID-19 samples, acute and convalescent, were from the United States, Italy and Spain. PBMCs, B-cell-depleted T cells, or T cells provided the cDNA or gDNA that made up the material.

As originally analysed: Quantification of nucleated cells was approximated via reference gene primer amplification. Clones were sequenced by immunoSEQ multiplex PCR, and TCRdb holds only the in-frame ones, with some missing. From that table come the V and J calls and clone size; the DNA was used to work out D and trimming. The profile shows over 100,000 clones, approximately 90% of them singletons. Per germline, CDR1 SGHNT and CDR2 YYREEE (reference sequence). The CDR3 spans 15 residues. Germline trimming cut 2 bases from V and 8 bases from J; bases unmatched to any gene: 8. The material sequenced was peripheral blood. The V gene is TRBV5-4, the J gene TRBJ1-4; TRBD1 aligns across 8 bases. The sequence derives from a human donor in a cohort sampled during active COVID-19. CDR3: CASSFSRQGREKLFF. The CDR3 region has the DNA TGTGCCAGCAGCTTCAGCCGACAGGGGCGCGAAAAACTGTTTTTT.